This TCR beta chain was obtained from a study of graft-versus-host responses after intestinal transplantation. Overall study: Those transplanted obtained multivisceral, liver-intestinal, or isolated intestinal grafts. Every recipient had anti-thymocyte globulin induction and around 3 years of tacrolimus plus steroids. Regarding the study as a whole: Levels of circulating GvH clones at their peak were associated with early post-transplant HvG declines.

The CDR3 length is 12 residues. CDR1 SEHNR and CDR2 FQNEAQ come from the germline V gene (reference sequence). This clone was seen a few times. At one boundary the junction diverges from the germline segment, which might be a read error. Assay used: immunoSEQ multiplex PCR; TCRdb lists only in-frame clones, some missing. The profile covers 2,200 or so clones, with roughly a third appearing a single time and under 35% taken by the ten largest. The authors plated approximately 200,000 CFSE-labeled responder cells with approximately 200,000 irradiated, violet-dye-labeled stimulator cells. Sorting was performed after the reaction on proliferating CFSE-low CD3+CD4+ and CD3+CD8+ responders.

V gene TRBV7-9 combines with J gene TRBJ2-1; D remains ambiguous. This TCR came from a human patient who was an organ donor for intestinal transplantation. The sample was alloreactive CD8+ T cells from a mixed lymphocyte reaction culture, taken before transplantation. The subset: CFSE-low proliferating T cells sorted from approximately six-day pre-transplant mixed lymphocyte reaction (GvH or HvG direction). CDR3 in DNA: TGTGCCAGCAGCTTACACTACTATGAGCAGTTCTTC. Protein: CASSLHYYEQFF.